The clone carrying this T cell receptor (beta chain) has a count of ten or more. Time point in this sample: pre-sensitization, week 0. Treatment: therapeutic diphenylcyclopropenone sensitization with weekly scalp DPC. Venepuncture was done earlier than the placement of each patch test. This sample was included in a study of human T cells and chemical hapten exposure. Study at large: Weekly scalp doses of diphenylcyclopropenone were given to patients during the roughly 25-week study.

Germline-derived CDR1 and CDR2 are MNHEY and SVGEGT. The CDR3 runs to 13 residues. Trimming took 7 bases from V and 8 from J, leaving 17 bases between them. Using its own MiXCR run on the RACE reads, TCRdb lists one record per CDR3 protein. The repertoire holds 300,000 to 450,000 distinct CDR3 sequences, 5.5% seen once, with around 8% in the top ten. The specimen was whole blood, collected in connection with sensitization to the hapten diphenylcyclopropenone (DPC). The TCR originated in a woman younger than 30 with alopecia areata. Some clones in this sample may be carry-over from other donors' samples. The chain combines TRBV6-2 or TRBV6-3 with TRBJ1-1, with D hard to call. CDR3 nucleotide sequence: TGTGCCAGCAATCCCCTTGGTGGAGGCGAAGCTTTCTTT. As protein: CASNPLGGGEAFF.